The sequence of this T cell receptor beta chain was determined in a study of response to subunit inactivated influenza vaccine. Germline lookup yields CDR1 MDHEN and CDR2 SYDVKM. After removal of 6 bases from V and 4 bases from J, the junction contained 9 bases not matched to a gene. The CDR3 sequence is 16 residues long. This clonotype was observed a handful of times. No antigen is known for it. General study points: Few new T cells, the authors suggested, are recruited by each seasonal influenza vaccination.

TCRdb reprocessed the RT-PCR reads with MiXCR, giving one entry per CDR3 protein. The repertoire holds roughly 160,000 distinct CDR3 sequences, 9.5% to 12% seen once, with 35% to 40% in the top ten. The sequence was collected from a man aged 45-69 years who received an inactivated influenza vaccine. The chain combines TRBV28 with TRBJ2-2; 9 bases are a match to TRBD1. The sample in question was CD8+ T cells sorted from PBMCs, obtained roughly 24 months after vaccination. CDR3 nucleotides: TGTGCCAGCAGCCTTACCGGGACAGGGTCCACCGGGGAGCTGTTTTTT. This codes for CASSLTGTGSTGELFF.